Shown below are 17 T cell receptor beta chains from a single sample sequenced in a study of cytomegalovirus exposure and HLA in healthy donors (dated by TCRdb to about 2017). The protocol used for the library was the immunoSEQ multiplex PCR assay. The multiplex PCR relied on a mix of 60 forward primers for TCR Vbeta segments and 13 reverse primers for TCR Jbeta segments. This is the immuneACCESS table as TCRdb keeps it, with only in-frame sequences that have V and J called. A part of the clones is gone; compared with another copy, unresolved V genes explain less than half, and the rest is unexplained. This sample has about 120,000 clones in its table, and around four fifths of those were observed once. In total, the top ten clones hold 20% of the sample. Sequencing was done on a sample of PBMCs. These receptors were collected from a man aged 18 to 29 in good health and CMV-seropositive.

The gene calls are TRBV13 and TRBJ1-4, with TRBD1 identical over 8 bases. Losses at the gene ends were 5 bases for V and 5 bases for J; bases not matched to a gene: 7. The CDR3 is made up of 15 amino acids. The germline gives CDR1 PRHDT, CDR2 FYEKMQ (reference sequence). In nucleotides, the CDR3 is TGTGCCAGCAGCCCTCGGACAGGGAGGAATGAAAAACTGTTTTTT. Translating gives CASSPRTGRNEKLFF.

The CDR3, as DNA: TGTGCCACCGAGGGGGGACAGGTGGAGACCCAGTACTTC. It specifies CATEGGQVETQYF. This chain uses TRBV6-1 with TRBJ2-5; 8 nucleotides line up with TRBD1. J lost 5 bases, V lost 10 bases, and 9 bases had no gene match. The CDR3 is 13 residues long. Germline V gene sequence: CDR1 MNHNS, CDR2 SASEGT.

This chain links TRBV5-1 with TRBJ2-3; D unclear. CDR1 is SGHRS, CDR2 YFSETQ, per germline. CDR3 length equals 12 residues. Trimming took 0 bases from V and 4 from J, leaving 3 bases between them. The CDR3 protein is CASSLAADTQYF. The DNA of the CDR3 is TGCGCCAGCAGCTTGGCAGCAGATACGCAGTATTTT. Looking up the rest from reference TRBV5-1 and TRBJ2-3 gives the full variable domain: KAGVTQTPRYLIKTRGQQVTLSCSPISGHRSVSWYQQTPGQGLQFLFEYFSETQRNKGNFPGRFSGRQFSNSRSEMNVSTLELGDSALYLCASSLAADTQYFGPGTRLTVL.

The chain employs TRBV19 and TRBJ2-3; D may be TRBD2 (6 bases). Germline V gene lookup returns CDR1 LNHDA and CDR2 SQIVND (reference sequence). V was trimmed by 3 bases and J by 1 base, leaving 8 bases between them. CDR3 length equals 14 residues. The CDR3 nucleotides read TGTGCCAGTAGTATTGCTAGCGGCACAGATACGCAGTATTTT. Its protein product is CASSIASGTDTQYF.

This chain links TRBV28 with TRBJ2-6; D ambiguous. CDR1 and CDR2 from the germline V gene are MDHEN and SYDVKM. V was shortened by 7 bases and J by 2 bases, with 9 bases between the two germline ends. This CDR3 spans 14 amino acids. The CDR3 DNA is TGTGCCAGCACCACAGATACTGGGGCCAACGTCCTGACTTTC. Its translation: CASTTDTGANVLTF.

V usage is TRBV7-6 and J usage is TRBJ2-3, with 12 bases lining up with TRBD1. J lost 6 bases, V lost 1 base, and 5 bases had no gene match. The CDR3 has 16 residues. Per germline, CDR1 SGHVS and CDR2 FNYEAQ. This CDR3 reads CASSLGGQGARDTQYF. The CDR3 bases are TGTGCCAGCAGCTTAGGGGGACAGGGGGCGCGGGATACGCAGTATTTT.

The chain joins TRBV27 to TRBJ1-6; D not certain. The CDR3 totals 13 residues. V lost 4 bases, J lost 6 bases, and 7 bases lay in between. Germline loops: CDR1 MNHEY, CDR2 SMNVEV (reference sequence). CDR3 DNA: TGTGCCAGCAGTTCAAAGCTTAATTCACCCCTCCACTTT. This gives the protein CASSSKLNSPLHF.

The V and J genes are TRBV6-5 and TRBJ2-7, with D possibly matching TRBD2 (5 bases). This CDR3 is built from 14 residues. The ends were cut back, 0 bases at V and 2 bases at J, with 8 bases in the middle. Germline loops: CDR1 MNHEY, CDR2 SVGAGI. The CDR3 region has the DNA TGTGCCAGCAGTTACTCGGACGGGGCCTACGAGCAGTACTTC. This translates into CASSYSDGAYEQYF.

The chain is built from TRBV7-9 and TRBJ2-1; no definite D call. The ends were cut back, 5 bases at V and 3 bases at J, with 2 bases in the middle. CDR1 is SEHNR, CDR2 FQNEAQ, per germline (reference sequence). CDR3 length: 11 residues. CDR3 DNA sequence: TGTGCCAGCAGCCACTACAATGAGCAGTTCTTC. This codes for CASSHYNEQFF.

The V call is TRBV12-5, the J call TRBJ2-5, with 9 bases matching TRBD2. This CDR3 spans 15 amino acids. V was clipped by 4 bases and J by 0 bases; unmatched bases: 3. CDR1 and CDR2 (germline): LGHNT, FRNRAP. The CDR3 nucleotides read TGTGCTAGTGGTTCTAGCGGGGCGTACCAAGAGACCCAGTACTTC. Its protein is CASGSSGAYQETQYF.

V and J are TRBV7-9 and TRBJ2-7; the match to TRBD2 covers 12 bases. Trimming took 5 bases from V and 2 from J; bases not matched to a gene: 4. This CDR3 is built from 15 residues. CDR1 is SEHNR, CDR2 FQNEAQ, per germline (reference sequence). The CDR3 DNA reads as TGTGCCAGCAGCCTCCGGACTAGCGGGGCCTACGAGCAGTACTTC. Translating it yields CASSLRTSGAYEQYF.

The chain uses TRBV28 and TRBJ2-7, with 10 nucleotides matching TRBD1. The CDR3 totals 16 residues. Germline V lookup: CDR1 MDHEN, CDR2 SYDVKM. The V and J ends lost 5 bases and 5 bases, in that order; junction bases with no gene match: 12. The CDR3 coding sequence is TGTGCCAGCAGTAGTTACCCCGGGACAGGGGTCCACGAGCAGTACTTC. This gives the protein CASSSYPGTGVHEQYF.

This chain uses TRBV2 with TRBJ2-7; TRBD2 agrees at 7 bases. CDR3 size: 16 residues. Germline V lookup: CDR1 SNHLY, CDR2 FYNNEI. With 1 base clipped from V and 3 bases from J, the junction kept 9 bases outside the gene matches. Here the CDR3 DNA reads TGTGCCAGCAGTGAAGGGGGAACGGGGGGATACTACGAGCAGTACTTC. It is translated as CASSEGGTGGYYEQYF.

The chain is built from TRBV5-1 and TRBJ2-7, with D perhaps TRBD1 (6 bases). V was clipped by 4 bases and J by 0 bases, with 14 bases between them. Germline CDR1 reads SGHRS; CDR2 reads YFSETQ. The CDR3 spans 15 residues. The CDR3 protein is CASSPTPTGSYEQYF. The CDR3 DNA follows: TGCGCCAGCAGCCCGACACCGACAGGCTCCTACGAGCAGTACTTC.

This clone is a singleton in its sample. This sequence joins TRBV6-6 and TRBJ2-1; 7 positions agree with TRBD2. Germline trimming cut 8 bases from V and 5 bases from J; bases unmatched to any gene: 6. Germline-derived CDR1 and CDR2 are MNHNY and SVGAGI (reference sequence). The CDR3 is made up of 13 amino acids. In nucleotides, the CDR3 is TGTGCCAGCCGTGGGACTACCAACAATGAGCAGTTCTTC. Its protein is CASRGTTNNEQFF.

V and J are TRBV6-5 and TRBJ2-2; maybe TRBD1 (6 bases). The CDR3 loop spans 13 amino acids. Germline lookup yields CDR1 MNHEY and CDR2 SVGAGI. V gave up 4 bases and J gave up 6 bases, with 9 bases separating them. CDR3 residues: CASSSGAAGELFF. The CDR3 DNA sequence: TGTGCCAGCAGTTCAGGGGCCGCCGGGGAGCTGTTTTTT.

The rearrangement uses TRBV19 and TRBJ2-7, with TRBD2 as a possible D gene (6 bases). Trimming cost V 6 bases and J 0 bases, with 12 bases left between them. The CDR3 sequence is 14 residues long. Per germline, CDR1 LNHDA and CDR2 SQIVND (reference sequence). CDR3 region: CASSPGRHSYEQYF. CDR3 DNA: TGTGCCAGTAGCCCAGGGAGGCACTCCTACGAGCAGTACTTC.